The 13 T cell receptor beta chains listed next were all sequenced from one sample in a study of T-cell memory formation after mild COVID-19 (dated by TCRdb to about 2021). Libraries were prepared through 5' RACE. The instrument given in TCRdb is Illumina NovaSeq 6000. TCRdb's own reprocessing of the public reads used fastp at Q25 and MiXCR and kept productive beta chains. Identical CDR3 protein sequences are pooled into one entry, listed with their most common genes and DNA. The sample data list roughly 250,000 distinct CDR3 sequences, and 15% to 20% of these were observed just once. 3.5% to 4% of the sample comes from the top ten. Sequenced input: PBMCs or a T cell subset sorted from them (not recorded which). The receptors shown here come from a young man who had mild COVID-19 (a few samples of this study predate the infection). The sample titles of this study are shuffled in the database, so cell type and time point are left out; the donor was told from shared clones.

J is TRBJ1-1 and V is TRBV10-2; 7 positions match TRBD1. Germline V CDR1 and CDR2: WSHSY, SAAADI. The CDR3 runs to 13 residues. Germline trimming cut 10 bases from V and 0 bases from J; bases unmatched to any gene: 5. CDR3 sequence (DNA): TGCGCCACAAAAGGACAGGTGAACACTGAAGCTTTCTTT. Translating gives CATKGQVNTEAFF.

The chain employs TRBV12-3 or TRBV12-4 and TRBJ2-3; 12 bases are a match to TRBD2. J lost 5 bases, V lost 6 bases, and 6 bases had no gene match. The CDR3 consists of 15 residues. CDR3 in DNA: TGTGCCAGCAGCCCAGGACTAGCGGGGAGAGATACGCAGTATTTT. This sequence encodes CASSPGLAGRDTQYF.

This clonotype was seen a few times. The chain carries TRBV20-1 and TRBJ2-3; D assignment may be TRBD1 or TRBD2 (5 bases each). V shed 1 base and J shed 4 bases, with 9 bases lying between them. The CDR3 consists of 13 residues. Germline CDR1 DFQATT, CDR2 SNEGSKA (reference sequence). In DNA form, the CDR3 reads TGCAGTGCTAGAGCAGAGGGGCCAGATACGCAGTATTTT. As protein: CSARAEGPDTQYF.

This clonotype was observed at least ten times. V is TRBV5-1 and J is TRBJ1-2; 7 nucleotides align to TRBD1. The germline V gene encodes CDR1 SGHRS and CDR2 YFSETQ. V lost 0 bases and J lost 7; bases outside the gene matches: 0. The CDR3 length is 12 residues. The chain's CDR3 is CASSLDRGGYTF. CDR3 DNA sequence: TGCGCCAGCAGCTTGGACAGGGGTGGCTACACCTTC.

The chain couples TRBV12-3 or TRBV12-4 to TRBJ1-1, with TRBD1 matching over 7 bases. The J segment lost 6 bases and the V segment lost 4 bases, leaving 8 bases of the junction unmatched. This CDR3 has 14 residues. The CDR3 is CASSSSNRGPEAFF. The CDR3 DNA reads TGTGCCAGCAGTTCGAGCAACAGGGGCCCTGAAGCTTTCTTT.

This clonotype showed up just a few times. V and J are TRBV20-1 and TRBJ2-1; tentative D call: TRBD2 (5 bases). The CDR3 consists of 10 residues. CDR1 is DFQATT and CDR2 is SNEGSKA in the germline V gene (reference sequence). V was clipped by 5 bases and J by 9 bases, with 8 bases between them. The DNA of the CDR3 is TGCAGTGCTCCCCGGGGTGAGCAGTTCTTC. Protein: CSAPRGEQFF.

The V gene is TRBV4-3, the J gene TRBJ1-2, with unresolved D. In germline, CDR1 is LGHNA, CDR2 YSLEER. Trimming shortened V by 2 bases and J by 8 bases, and 12 bases separated the two germline ends. The CDR3 totals 13 residues. Here the CDR3 DNA reads TGCGCCAGCAGCCAACGAGGGATAGGGGGCTACACCTTC. Translating it yields CASSQRGIGGYTF.

The chain has TRBV28 and TRBJ2-2; possibly TRBD1 for D (5 bases). Germline CDR1 and CDR2: MDHEN and SYDVKM. This CDR3 is 13 amino acids long. The germline V and J ends were trimmed by 10 bases and 4 bases, with 13 bases remaining between them. The DNA for the CDR3 is TGTGCCACCTCGGACAAGACCACCGGGGAGCTGTTTTTT. It yields the protein CATSDKTTGELFF.

This clonotype was detected ten times or more. The V gene is TRBV3-1, the J gene TRBJ2-2; D not certain. The CDR3 covers 16 residues. Deletions cut 6 bases from V and 0 bases from J, with 14 bases between. Per germline, CDR1 LGHDT and CDR2 YNNKEL (reference sequence). DNA of the CDR3: TGTGCCAGCAGTCCGACCGTGTCCACGAACACCGGGGAGCTGTTTTTT. Its protein is CASSPTVSTNTGELFF.

The J gene is TRBJ1-5, the V gene TRBV15; D unclear. This CDR3 region has 17 residues. CDR1 and CDR2 (germline): LNHNV, YYDKDF (reference sequence). V shed 1 base and J shed 0 bases, with 13 bases lying between them. The CDR3 DNA is TGTGCCACCAGCAGAGGGGTGGAGGTTTATAGCAATCAGCCCCAGCATTTT. Translation: CATSRGVEVYSNQPQHF.

The V and J genes are TRBV3-1 and TRBJ1-6; D uncertain. CDR3 size: 14 residues. The germline CDR1 and CDR2 sequences are LGHDT and YNNKEL (reference sequence). Trimming took off 8 bases at V and 2 bases at J, with 10 bases between the two ends. In DNA form, the CDR3 reads TGTGCCAGCGGCGGCACAGCCTATAATTCACCCCTCCACTTT. Translated, it gives CASGGTAYNSPLHF.

The chain employs TRBV10-3 and TRBJ1-1; D perhaps matches TRBD1 (5 bases). Trimming removed 4 bases at V and 2 bases at J, with 20 bases between. Germline CDR1 and CDR2: ENHRY and SYGVKD. The length of the CDR3 is 17 residues. CDR3 in DNA: TGTGCCATCAGTGTTTCTTTCCCAGGGTCGCCTAACACTGAAGCTTTCTTT. This encodes CAISVSFPGSPNTEAFF.

Only a few counts were recorded for this clonotype. The J gene is TRBJ1-1, the V gene TRBV12-3 or TRBV12-4; D is uncertain. The CDR3 extends over 12 amino acids. The V and J ends lost 6 bases and 3 bases respectively, with 8 bases between them. The CDR3: CASRQTYTEAFF. The CDR3 DNA is TGTGCCAGCAGACAGACCTACACTGAAGCTTTCTTT.